Listed below are T cell receptor beta chains from one sample, sequenced in a study of T cells in Graves' hyperthyroidism and ophthalmopathy. Via MiXCR, TCRdb re-called the multiplex PCR reads, giving one row per CDR3 protein. The profile shows approximately 610,000 distinct CDR3 sequences, about a sixth of them singletons. The specimen sequenced was blood. The receptor source for this set is a woman aged 18-35 years with Graves' hyperthyroidism. Both conserved end residues are part of each CDR3. A D gene is named only where the DNA matches it firmly. Size is stated for part of the rows, as once, few or many counts, or as a class when the clone is expanded.

J: TRBJ2-7
D: .
size: .
V: TRBV16
CDR3: CASSQFKSEQYF
DNA: TGTGCCAGCAGCCAATTTAAGTCCGAGCAGTACTTC

J: TRBJ1-1
D: .
size: many
V: TRBV14
CDR3: CASSQERSTEAFF
DNA: TGTGCCAGCAGCCAAGAACGTAGCACTGAAGCTTTCTTT

J: TRBJ1-1
D: .
size: .
V: TRBV27
CDR3: CASSPRTSGNTEAFF
DNA: TGTGCCAGCAGCCCCCGAACTTCGGGGAACACTGAAGCTTTCTTT

J: TRBJ2-6
D: .
size: few
V: TRBV3-1
CDR3: CASSPRISGANVLTF
DNA: TGTGCCAGCAGCCCAAGGATTTCTGGGGCCAACGTCCTGACTTTC

J: TRBJ2-1
D: .
size: few
V: TRBV19
CDR3: CASSIAGSLFREQFF
DNA: TGTGCCAGTAGTATTGCCGGGTCCCTCTTTCGGGAGCAGTTCTTC

J: TRBJ2-5
D: .
size: many
V: TRBV24-1
CDR3: CATSDVAGEAQETQYF
DNA: TGTGCCACCAGTGATGTGGCAGGAGAGGCGCAAGAGACCCAGTACTTC

J: TRBJ1-5
D: TRBD1
size: few
V: TRBV19
CDR3: CASSIPGQLINF
DNA: TGTGCCAGTAGCATCCCGGGACAGTTGATCAATTTT

J: TRBJ1-2
D: .
size: .
V: TRBV12-3/TRBV12-4
CDR3: CAGRERWGANYGYTF
DNA: TGTGCCGGCAGGGAAAGATGGGGGGCTAACTATGGCTACACCTTC

J: TRBJ1-5
D: TRBD1
size: many
V: TRBV20-1
CDR3: CSVLETGYSNQPQHF
DNA: TGCAGCGTCCTGGAGACAGGGTATAGCAATCAGCCCCAGCATTTT

J: TRBJ2-7
D: .
size: many
V: TRBV6-5
CDR3: CASSYSVQGRYEQYF
DNA: TGTGCCAGCAGTTACTCGGTCCAGGGGAGATACGAGCAGTACTTC

J: TRBJ1-5
D: .
size: many
V: TRBV10-3
CDR3: CAISDSGNQPQHF
DNA: TGTGCCATCAGTGACAGCGGCAATCAGCCCCAGCATTTT

J: TRBJ1-5
D: TRBD1
size: many
V: TRBV6-2/TRBV6-3
CDR3: CASSYLILDRFGSNQPQHF
DNA: TGTGCCAGCAGTTACCTGATATTGGACAGGTTTGGTAGCAATCAGCCCCAGCATTTT

J: TRBJ1-5
D: .
size: .
V: TRBV10-3
CDR3: CAISDLGGNQPQHF
DNA: TGTGCCATCAGTGACCTGGGGGGTAATCAGCCCCAGCATTTT

J: TRBJ1-1
D: .
size: few
V: TRBV7-9
CDR3: CASRTAGDTEAFF
DNA: TGTGCCAGCAGGACCGCAGGGGACACTGAAGCTTTCTTT

J: TRBJ2-6
D: .
size: .
V: TRBV12-3/TRBV12-4
CDR3: CASSKTASGANVLTF
DNA: TGTGCCAGCAGCAAAACGGCGTCTGGGGCCAACGTCCTGACTTTC

J: TRBJ2-1
D: .
size: .
V: TRBV5-6
CDR3: CASRGTFFSSSDNEQFF
DNA: TGTGCCAGCAGGGGGACTTTTTTCTCCAGTTCCGACAATGAGCAGTTCTTC

J: TRBJ1-5
D: .
size: .
V: TRBV6-1
CDR3: CASSEEGYSNQPQHF
DNA: TGTGCCAGCAGTGAAGAGGGGTATAGCAATCAGCCCCAGCATTTT

J: TRBJ1-1
D: TRBD1
size: few
V: TRBV5-1
CDR3: CASSPTRTGSPEAFF
DNA: TGCGCCAGCAGCCCGACCAGGACAGGGTCCCCTGAAGCTTTCTTT

J: TRBJ2-3
D: .
size: .
V: TRBV4-3
CDR3: CASSQLPGPHTDTQYF
DNA: TGCGCCAGCAGCCAACTGCCGGGACCCCACACAGATACGCAGTATTTT

J: TRBJ2-7
D: .
size: few
V: TRBV27
CDR3: CASSYSLLGNTYEQYF
DNA: TGTGCCAGCAGTTACTCTCTGTTAGGGAACACCTACGAGCAGTACTTC

J: TRBJ1-3
D: .
size: .
V: TRBV20-1
CDR3: CSAIGGDTIYF
DNA: TGCAGTGCTATCGGAGGTGACACCATATATTTT

J: TRBJ1-2
D: TRBD1
size: .
V: TRBV20-1
CDR3: CSATGGENGYTF
DNA: TGCAGTGCTACAGGGGGGGAGAATGGCTACACCTTC

J: TRBJ1-1
D: .
size: many
V: TRBV30
CDR3: CAWGRGYTEAFF
DNA: TGTGCCTGGGGTAGAGGGTACACTGAAGCTTTCTTT

J: TRBJ2-3
D: .
size: few
V: TRBV6-4
CDR3: CASSDGGPADTQYF
DNA: TGTGCCAGCAGTGATGGGGGTCCTGCAGATACGCAGTATTTT